The table lists the clone carrying this TCR beta chain with many counts. Its specificity is not known. The sequence runs out 3 residues before the end of the CDR3; the remainder is reconstructed from the germline J gene. The data belong to a study of T cell clonality in common variable immunodeficiency. V lost 1 base and J lost 7; bases outside the gene matches: 7. Germline V gene data show CDR1 as LNHNV and CDR2 as YYDKDF (reference sequence). The CDR3 sequence is 15 residues long. Sequencing input was equivalent genomic DNA from CVID and controls. The assay was immunoSEQ multiplex PCR, and TCRdb's table has in-frame clones only and misses some. The specimen has 50,000 to 65,000 clones, none found just once. Study results and caveats: Repertoire-complication correlations in CVID were limited by patient heterogeneity.

The chain uses TRBV15 and TRBJ2-1, with 7 bases identical to TRBD2. The source of this sequence is a person aged 18 to 75 in good health. Sequencing was done on a sample of peripheral blood mononuclear cells. The sequenced part of the CDR3 DNA is TGTGCCACCAGCAGAGGGCGGGAGACCGGTAATGAG. Protein: CATSRGRETGNE. The whole CDR3 sequence reads CATSRGRETGNEQFF.